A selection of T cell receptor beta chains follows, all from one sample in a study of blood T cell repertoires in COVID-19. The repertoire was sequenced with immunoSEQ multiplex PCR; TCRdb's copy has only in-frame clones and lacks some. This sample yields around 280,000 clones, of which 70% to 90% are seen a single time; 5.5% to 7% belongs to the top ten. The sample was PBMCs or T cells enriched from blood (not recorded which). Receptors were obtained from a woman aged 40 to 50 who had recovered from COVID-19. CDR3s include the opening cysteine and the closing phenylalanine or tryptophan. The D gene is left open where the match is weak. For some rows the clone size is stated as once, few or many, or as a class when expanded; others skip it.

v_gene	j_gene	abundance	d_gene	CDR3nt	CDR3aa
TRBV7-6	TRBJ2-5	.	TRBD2	TGTGCCAGCAGCTTATTCCCAGTCAAGACTAGCGGGAGTAAAGAGACCCAGTACTTC	CASSLFPVKTSGSKETQYF
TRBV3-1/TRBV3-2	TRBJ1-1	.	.	TGTGCCAGCAGGCTGGTCACACAGGGGAACACTGAAGCTTTCTTT	CASRLVTQGNTEAFF
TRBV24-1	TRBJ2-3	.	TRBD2	TGTGCCACCAGTGATTTCACTAGCGGGAGCACAGATACGCAGTATTTT	CATSDFTSGSTDTQYF
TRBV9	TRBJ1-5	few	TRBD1	TGTGCCAGCAGCGCGGGACAGGGTGTCAATCAGCCCCAGCATTTT	CASSAGQGVNQPQHF
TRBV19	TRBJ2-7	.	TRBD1	TGTGCCAGTAGCCCCGGAGGGACAGGGGGCTCCGAGCAGTACTTC	CASSPGGTGGSEQYF
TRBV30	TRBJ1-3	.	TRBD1	TGTGCCTGGTTGCCCTGGGGCAGGGGGTACACCATATATTTT	CAWLPWGRGYTIYF
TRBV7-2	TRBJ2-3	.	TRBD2	TGTGCCAGCAGCTCGAGACTAGCGGGAGTGGGGGATACGCAGTATTTT	CASSSRLAGVGDTQYF
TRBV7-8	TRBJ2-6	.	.	TGTGCCAGCAGCTTATCTAGCGCTGGGGCCAACGTCCTGACTTTC	CASSLSSAGANVLTF
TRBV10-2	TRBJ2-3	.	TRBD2	TGCGCCAGCGGACTAGCCCCCGCAGATACGCAGTATTTT	CASGLAPADTQYF
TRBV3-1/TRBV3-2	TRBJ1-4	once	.	TGTGCCAGCAGCCAAGGGGTGAGGGAGGTTAATGAAAAACTGTTTTTT	CASSQGVREVNEKLFF
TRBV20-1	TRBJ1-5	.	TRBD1	TGCAGTGCTAGTCCGCAGGGGGCGAAGCCCCAGCATTTT	CSASPQGAKPQHF
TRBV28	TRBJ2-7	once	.	TGTGCCAGCAGACTCCAAAGCTCCTACGAGCAGTACTTC	CASRLQSSYEQYF
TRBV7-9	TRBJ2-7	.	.	TGTGCCAGCAGCTTAGCAACAGGCTACGAGCAGTACTTC	CASSLATGYEQYF
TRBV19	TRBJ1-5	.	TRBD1	TGTGCCAGTAGTTCCGGACAGGGCGTCGATCAGCCCCAGCATTTT	CASSSGQGVDQPQHF
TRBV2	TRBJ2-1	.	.	TGTGCCAGCAAAAGCTCTCTCTACAATGAGCAGTTCTTC	CASKSSLYNEQFF
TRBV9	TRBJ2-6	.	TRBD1	TGTGCCAGCAGCGCCTGGGACAGTAAATCATCTGGGGCCAACGTCCTGACTTTC	CASSAWDSKSSGANVLTF
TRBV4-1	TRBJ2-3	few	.	TGCGCCAGCAGCCGCCGACTAGACGGTCCGCCAGATACGCAGTATTTT	CASSRRLDGPPDTQYF
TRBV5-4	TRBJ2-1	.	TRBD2	TGTGCCAGCAGACTGGGCGGGGGACTAGCTTTTTACAATGAGCAGTTCTTC	CASRLGGGLAFYNEQFF
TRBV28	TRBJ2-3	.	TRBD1	TGTGCCAGCAGTCAGGGGGACAGCGCAGATACGCAGTATTTT	CASSQGDSADTQYF
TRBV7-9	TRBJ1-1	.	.	TGTGCCAGCAGCAAGGGTGGACAGAGCGAAGCTTTCTTT	CASSKGGQSEAFF
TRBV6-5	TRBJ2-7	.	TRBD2	TGTGCCGCCTCGCAGCGGGGATACTACGAGCAGTACTTC	CAASQRGYYEQYF
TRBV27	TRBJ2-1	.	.	TGTGCCAGCAGTTTAGCTGCGGGTTACAATGAGCAGTTCTTC	CASSLAAGYNEQFF
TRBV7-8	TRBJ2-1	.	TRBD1	TGTGCCAGCAGCCGGACAGGGTACGAGCAGTTCTTC	CASSRTGYEQFF
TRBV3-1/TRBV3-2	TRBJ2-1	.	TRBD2	TGTGCCAGCAGCTCTACTACACCCAGCGGGAGCTCCTACAATGAGCAGTTCTTC	CASSSTTPSGSSYNEQFF
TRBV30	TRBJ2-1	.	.	TGTGCCTGGAGTAGAACGGGGGACAATGAGCAGTTCTTC	CAWSRTGDNEQFF
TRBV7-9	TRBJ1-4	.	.	TGTGCCAGCAGCTTAGACAGCAATGAAAAACTGTTTTTT	CASSLDSNEKLFF
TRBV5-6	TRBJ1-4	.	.	TGTGCCAGCAGCCGGGGCAGGGGAGCAACTAATGAAAAACTGTTTTTT	CASSRGRGATNEKLFF
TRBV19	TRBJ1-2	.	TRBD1	TGTGCCAGTACTCTCGACAGGGGCCGATTGGTCTACACCTTC	CASTLDRGRLVYTF
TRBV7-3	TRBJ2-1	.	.	TGTGCCAGCAGCCCCTACGGGAGCTCCTACAATGAGCAGTTCTTC	CASSPYGSSYNEQFF
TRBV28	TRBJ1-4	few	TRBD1	TGTGCCAGCAGTTCTGATAGACAGGGTTTTAGGGAAAAACTGTTTTTT	CASSSDRQGFREKLFF
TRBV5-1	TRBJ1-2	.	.	TGCGCCAGCAGCTTGGGAGGGAACCTCTATGGCTACACCTTC	CASSLGGNLYGYTF
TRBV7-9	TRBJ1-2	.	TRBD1	TGTGCCAGCAGCTCCGCCGGGACAGGGGGCAAGTATGGCTACACCTTC	CASSSAGTGGKYGYTF